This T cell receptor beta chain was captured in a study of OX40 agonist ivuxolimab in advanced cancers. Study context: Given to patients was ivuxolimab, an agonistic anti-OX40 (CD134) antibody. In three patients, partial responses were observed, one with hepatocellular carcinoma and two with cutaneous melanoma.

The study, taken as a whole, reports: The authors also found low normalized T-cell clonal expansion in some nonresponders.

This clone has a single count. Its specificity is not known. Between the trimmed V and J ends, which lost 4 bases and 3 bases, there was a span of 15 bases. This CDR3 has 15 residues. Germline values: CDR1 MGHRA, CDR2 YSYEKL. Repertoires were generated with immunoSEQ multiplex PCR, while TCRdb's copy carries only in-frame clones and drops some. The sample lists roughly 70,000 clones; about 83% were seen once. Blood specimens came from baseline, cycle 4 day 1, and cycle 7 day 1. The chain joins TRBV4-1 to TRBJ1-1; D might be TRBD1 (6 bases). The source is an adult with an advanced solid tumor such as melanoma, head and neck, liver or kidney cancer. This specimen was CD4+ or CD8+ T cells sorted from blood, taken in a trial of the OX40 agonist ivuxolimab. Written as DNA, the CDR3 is TGCGCCAGCAGCCGATGGGGGGAGGGGGACACTGAAGCTTTCTTT. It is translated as CASSRWGEGDTEAFF.